The present TCR beta chain was sequenced within a study of blood T cell repertoires in COVID-19. Overall study: The origin of the acute and convalescent COVID-19 samples was the United States, Italy and Spain. The cDNA or gDNA used as material had been derived from T cells, B-cell-depleted T cells, or PBMCs.

The germline V and J ends were trimmed by 3 bases and 7 bases, with 13 bases remaining between them. Germline assignment: CDR1 LNHDA and CDR2 SQIVND (reference sequence). This CDR3 has 14 amino acids. Study processing details: Quantification of nucleated cells was approximated via reference gene primer amplification. The data were produced by immunoSEQ multiplex PCR, yet TCRdb's version contains in-frame clones alone and is incomplete. V, J and clone size reflect that table, while D and trimming were determined from the DNA. The sample yields about 100,000 clones, approximately 80% seen once. The sequence derives from a woman in her seventies with acute or convalescent COVID-19. What was sequenced was peripheral blood. J is TRBJ1-5 and V is TRBV19; D is unclear. The CDR3 nucleotides are TGTGCCAGTAGTATGGACGGGGAAAAACAGCCCCAGCATTTT. It yields the protein CASSMDGEKQPQHF. Combining the CDR3 with reference TRBV19 and TRBJ1-5 gives the whole variable domain DGGITQSPKYLFRKEGQNVTLSCEQNLNHDAMYWYRQDPGQGLRLIYYSQIVNDFQKGDIAEGYSVSREKKESFPLTVTSAQKNPTAFYLCASSMDGEKQPQHFGDGTRLSIL.